The 6 T cell receptor beta chains presented below share a single source sample, sequenced in a study of blood T cell repertoires in COVID-19. Produced via immunoSEQ multiplex PCR; TCRdb's table is partial and in-frame only. The data contain some 230,000 clones, about 88% of them singletons. The sample was peripheral blood. Source of these receptors: a woman aged 50 to 60 with COVID-19, enrolled during active disease.

This chain uses TRBV29-1 with TRBJ1-4; 10 bases agree with TRBD1. This CDR3 has 16 amino acids. V lost 2 bases and J lost 6; bases outside the gene matches: 9. Germline loops: CDR1 SQVTM, CDR2 ANQGSEA. The CDR3 is CSVEPLWTGGYEKLFF. DNA for the CDR3: TGCAGCGTTGAACCCCTCTGGACAGGGGGTTATGAAAAACTGTTTTTT.

V gene TRBV15 combines with J gene TRBJ2-5, with 8 bases lining up with TRBD1. Trimming cost V 2 bases and J 5 bases; bases outside gene matches: 16. The CDR3 length is 18 residues. Germline values: CDR1 LNHNV, CDR2 YYDKDF (reference sequence). The CDR3 nucleotides read TGTGCCACCAGCAGATGGGACCTGGACAGGGTTCAGCGGGAGACCCAGTACTTC. Encoded protein: CATSRWDLDRVQRETQYF.

The chain couples TRBV6-5 to TRBJ1-2, with D possibly being TRBD1 (6 bases). The V gene lost 6 bases and the J gene lost 3 bases, with 14 bases spanning the gap. CDR1 and CDR2 (germline): MNHEY, SVGAGI. CDR3 size: 14 residues. CDR3 nucleotide sequence: TGTGCCAGCAGCCGACAGGCCGGGGACTATGGCTACACCTTC. This sequence encodes CASSRQAGDYGYTF.

The V and J genes are TRBV6-5 and TRBJ1-1; D remains unclear. The V end lost 10 bases, the J end lost 5 bases, and 17 bases lay between the germline ends. CDR1 and CDR2 from the germline V gene are MNHEY and SVGAGI. This CDR3 region has 13 residues. The CDR3 reads CATSPGFGTEAFF. DNA for the CDR3: TGTGCCACCTCCCCGGGGTTCGGGACTGAAGCTTTCTTT.

The V and J genes are TRBV19 and TRBJ2-2; 8 positions agree with TRBD2. This CDR3 has 16 residues. CDR1 is LNHDA, CDR2 SQIVND, per germline (reference sequence). With 7 bases clipped from V and 4 bases from J, the junction kept 11 bases outside the gene matches. This CDR3 reads CASMGGGPRATGELFF. CDR3 DNA sequence: TGTGCCAGTATGGGCGGGGGGCCTAGGGCCACCGGGGAGCTGTTTTTT.

The CDR3 nucleotides read TGTGCCAGCAGCCAAACAGGGATTACTGAAGCTTTCTTT. Its translation is CASSQTGITEAFF. This rearrangement joins TRBV7-8 to TRBJ1-1; D might be TRBD1 (6 bases). There are 13 residues in the CDR3. Trimming stripped 5 bases from V and 5 bases from J, with 12 bases between. The germline V gene encodes CDR1 SGHVS and CDR2 FQNEAQ.